A single TCR beta chain is shown here with its context. CDR3 length: 14 amino acids. V was cut by 2 bases and J by 3 bases, with 9 bases left in between. Germline CDR1 SEHNR, CDR2 FQNEAQ (reference sequence). Assay used: immunoSEQ multiplex PCR; TCRdb lists only in-frame clones, some missing. Of around 51,000 clones listed, about nine tenths are singletons. The entry originates in a study of control samples from healthy donors and cancer patients. V and J are TRBV7-9 and TRBJ2-3, with a tentative D call TRBD2 (5 bases). Material for sequencing was PBMCs. This clonotype was sampled from a man aged 50-59 years with head and neck cancer. In nucleotides, the CDR3 is TGTGCCAGCAGCTTATCACTAGGGACAGATACGCAGTATTTT. Protein sequence: CASSLSLGTDTQYF.